The 23 T cell receptor beta chains in this list originate from one sample, sequenced in a study of cytomegalovirus exposure and HLA in healthy donors. Primers for the PCR totalled 60 Vbeta and 13 Jbeta. Clones were sequenced by immunoSEQ multiplex PCR, and TCRdb holds only the in-frame ones, with some missing. The table has hundreds of thousands of clones, about three quarters seen once. Sequenced material: PBMCs. The receptors were gathered from a man younger than 35 in good health and CMV-seronegative.

CDR3 coding DNA: TGTGCCAGCAGTCCCCCAGGGGCCGGCACAGATACGCAGTATTTT. Translating gives CASSPPGAGTDTQYF. V and J are TRBV28 and TRBJ2-3; D might be TRBD1 (6 bases). Germline CDR1 and CDR2: MDHEN and SYDVKM. Trimming pared 5 bases from V and 1 base from J, leaving 13 bases between. The length of the CDR3 is 15 residues.

V gene TRBV2 combines with J gene TRBJ2-5; a weak D match, TRBD1 (6 bases). This CDR3 contains 15 residues. The germline CDR1 and CDR2 sequences are SNHLY and FYNNEI. V lost 3 bases, J lost 5 bases, and 16 bases lay in between. Here the CDR3 reads CASSEARGIRETQYF. The CDR3 DNA follows: TGTGCCAGCAGTGAGGCTAGGGGGATTCGGGAGACCCAGTACTTC.

V and J are TRBV7-8 and TRBJ1-5; 8 bases are a match to TRBD1. This CDR3 is built from 15 residues. Germline values: CDR1 SGHVS, CDR2 FQNEAQ. The ends lost 5 bases at V and 9 bases at J; junction bases unmatched: 12. CDR3 amino acids: CASSPGTGDDRPQHF. The CDR3 region has the DNA TGTGCCAGCAGCCCCGGGACAGGAGATGATAGGCCCCAGCATTTT.

The genes are TRBV5-1 and TRBJ1-1; maybe TRBD1 (5 bases). Germline assignment: CDR1 SGHRS and CDR2 YFSETQ. Between the trimmed V and J ends, which lost 2 bases and 0 bases, there was a span of 17 bases. This CDR3 contains 17 residues. The CDR3 DNA is TGCGCCAGCAGCTTCCTCACAGGACCAGCAATGAACACTGAAGCTTTCTTT. This codes for CASSFLTGPAMNTEAFF.

The V and J genes are TRBV19 and TRBJ1-3; D unresolved. The CDR3 is 14 residues long. V was trimmed by 0 bases and J by 3 bases, leaving 6 bases between them. Germline V gene sequence: CDR1 LNHDA, CDR2 SQIVND (reference sequence). DNA of the CDR3: TGTGCCAGTAGTATAGATCTAGATGGAAACACCATATATTTT. Its protein product is CASSIDLDGNTIYF.

The rearrangement joins TRBV19 to TRBJ2-3; 14 positions agree with TRBD2. Germline-derived CDR1 and CDR2 are LNHDA and SQIVND (reference sequence). This CDR3 contains 21 residues. The V gene end was trimmed by 5 bases and the J gene end by 1 base; junction bases not matched to a gene: 17. The DNA of the CDR3 is TGTGCCAGTAGTCCTCGATCGACTAGCGGGAGGGCCCGTAGAGGCACAGATACGCAGTATTTT. Its protein is CASSPRSTSGRARRGTDTQYF.

The chain has TRBV4-2 and TRBJ1-4, with D possibly being TRBD1 (6 bases). From germline, CDR1 is LGHNA and CDR2 YNFKEQ. Between the trimmed V and J ends, which lost 0 bases and 0 bases, there was a span of 14 bases. CDR3 length: 18 residues. CDR3 loop: CASSQDREQGTTNEKLFF. CDR3 sequence (DNA): TGTGCCAGCAGCCAAGATAGGGAACAGGGCACAACTAATGAAAAACTGTTTTTT.

This sequence joins TRBV19 and TRBJ2-3, with 8 nucleotides matching TRBD2. The CDR3 runs to 16 residues. Looked up from germline, CDR1 is LNHDA and CDR2 is SQIVND (reference sequence). V shed 5 bases, J shed 0 bases, and the junction held 7 bases outside the gene matches. CDR3 in amino acids: CASSVGTRRSTDTQYF. DNA of the CDR3: TGTGCCAGTAGTGTCGGGACTAGAAGAAGCACAGATACGCAGTATTTT.

The rearrangement uses TRBV7-8 and TRBJ2-3, with D maybe TRBD2 (6 bases). CDR1 is SGHVS and CDR2 is FQNEAQ in the germline V gene. The V and J ends lost 3 bases and 6 bases respectively, with 28 bases between them. This CDR3 spans 19 amino acids. The CDR3 sequence: CASSFGAGHLTTWRDTQYF. The CDR3 nucleotides read TGTGCCAGCAGCTTCGGAGCGGGCCACCTCACTACCTGGCGGGATACGCAGTATTTT.

The chain combines TRBV14 with TRBJ1-2; D unclear. The V end was cut by 0 bases, the J end by 3 bases, with 5 bases between. This CDR3 contains 13 residues. The germline V gene encodes CDR1 SGHDN and CDR2 FVKESK. The CDR3: CASSQEAHYGYTF. The CDR3 DNA is TGTGCCAGCAGCCAAGAAGCGCACTATGGCTACACCTTC.

J is TRBJ2-3 and V is TRBV4-2; weak D call: TRBD2 (6 bases). This CDR3 spans 13 amino acids. Trimming took 4 bases from V and 4 from J, leaving 9 bases between them. Per the germline V gene, CDR1 is LGHNA and CDR2 is YNFKEQ. Here the CDR3 DNA reads TGTGCCAGCAGCCTATCGGGGGCAGATACGCAGTATTTT. It specifies CASSLSGADTQYF.

The chain is built from TRBV18 and TRBJ1-6, with D tentatively TRBD1 (5 bases). Trimming removed 3 bases from V and 7 bases from J, with 16 bases in between. The germline V gene encodes CDR1 KGHSH and CDR2 LQKENI. This CDR3 contains 16 residues. In nucleotides, the CDR3 is TGTGCCAGCTCACCCCCCACAACGACAGAGAATTCACCCCTCCACTTT. This gives the protein CASSPPTTTENSPLHF.

Comments on this clone: Relative to the germline gene, one junction end is altered; a read error may explain this. The chain is built from TRBV7-9 and TRBJ2-7; 7 bases align to TRBD2. In germline, CDR1 is SEHNR, CDR2 FQNEAQ (reference sequence). This CDR3 has 11 residues. CDR3 sequence reads: CSSIGGYEQYF. The CDR3, as DNA: TGTTCCAGCATCGGGGGGTACGAGCAGTACTTC.

V and J are TRBV4-2 and TRBJ1-4; the D gene is possibly TRBD1 (6 bases). CDR3 length: 14 amino acids. Germline values: CDR1 LGHNA, CDR2 YNFKEQ. V shed 5 bases and J shed 8 bases, with 15 bases lying between them. The CDR3 protein is CASSSSGGLEKLFF. The CDR3 coding sequence is TGTGCCAGCAGCTCAAGCGGGGGGCTCGAAAAACTGTTTTTT.

The J gene is TRBJ2-2, the V gene TRBV7-2, with TRBD1 matching 9 bases. V lost 0 bases to trimming and J lost 7 bases; unmatched junction nucleotides: 3. There are 15 residues in the CDR3. Germline V gene sequence: CDR1 SGHTA, CDR2 FQGNSA. As DNA, the CDR3 is TGTGCCAGCAGCTTAGCGACAGGGGGGAACGGGGAGCTGTTTTTT. It yields the protein CASSLATGGNGELFF.

The V call is TRBV18, the J call TRBJ1-3, with TRBD1 as a possible D gene (6 bases). Germline V lookup: CDR1 KGHSH, CDR2 LQKENI. Trimming took 3 bases from V and 0 from J, leaving 12 bases between them. The CDR3 runs to 16 residues. The CDR3 reads CASSPNSDSSGNTIYF. The CDR3 DNA sequence: TGTGCCAGCTCACCTAATTCGGACAGCTCTGGAAACACCATATATTTT.

This clone appeared a single time. V usage is TRBV4-1 and J usage is TRBJ2-7, with 7 bases identical to TRBD2. This CDR3 has 16 amino acids. The germline gives CDR1 MGHRA, CDR2 YSYEKL. The junction had 7 bases not matched to a gene; V was cut back by 0 bases and J by 2 bases. DNA for the CDR3: TGCGCCAGCAGCCAAGATCGCCTAGCGGAGACCTACGAGCAGTACTTC. Its translation: CASSQDRLAETYEQYF.

This sequence joins TRBV11-3 and TRBJ2-3, with 7 bases aligning to TRBD2. Germline CDR1 reads SGHNT; CDR2 reads YENEEA. The ends lost 1 base at V and 3 bases at J; junction bases unmatched: 10. The CDR3 spans 17 residues. The DNA for the CDR3 is TGTGCCAGCAGCTTAGCAGCCAGCGGGGCGGGGACAGATACGCAGTATTTT. Amino acids: CASSLAASGAGTDTQYF.

The V gene is TRBV19, the J gene TRBJ2-3; 8 bases agree with TRBD1. There are 17 residues in the CDR3. Germline V lookup: CDR1 LNHDA, CDR2 SQIVND (reference sequence). V trimming: 6 bases; J trimming: 0 bases; junction bases outside the gene matches: 11. The CDR3 coding sequence is TGTGCCAGTAGCCTGAACACAGGGGGAACTAGCACAGATACGCAGTATTTT. This codes for CASSLNTGGTSTDTQYF.

This rearrangement joins TRBV6-6 to TRBJ1-2, with a tentative D call TRBD1 (6 bases). The CDR3 loop spans 12 amino acids. V lost 5 bases, J lost 3 bases, and 7 bases lay in between. Germline values: CDR1 MNHNY, CDR2 SVGAGI (reference sequence). DNA of the CDR3: TGTGCCAGCAGTGCAGGGGACTATGGCTACACCTTC. It codes for CASSAGDYGYTF.

The V and J genes are TRBV11-3 and TRBJ2-6, with TRBD2 as a possible D gene (5 bases). The germline CDR1 and CDR2 sequences are SGHNT and YENEEA. This CDR3 has 16 residues. Between the trimmed V and J ends, which lost 0 bases and 1 base, there was a span of 7 bases. In nucleotides, the CDR3 is TGTGCCAGCAGCTTAGAGTCGGGGTCTGGGGCCAACGTCCTGACTTTC. Its protein is CASSLESGSGANVLTF.

The gene calls are TRBV30 and TRBJ2-7; TRBD2 matches at 8 bases. Germline V CDR1 and CDR2: GTSNPN, SVGIG (reference sequence). This CDR3 spans 14 amino acids. J lost 2 bases, V lost 3 bases, and 6 bases had no gene match. CDR3 DNA sequence: TGTGCCTGGAGGGATAGCGGGACTGCCTACGAGCAGTACTTC. Residues: CAWRDSGTAYEQYF.

This chain connects TRBV11-3 to TRBJ1-1, with no clear D. The length of the CDR3 is 13 residues. The germline V gene encodes CDR1 SGHNT and CDR2 YENEEA. Trimming took 0 bases from V and 5 from J, leaving 7 bases between them. In DNA, the CDR3 is TGTGCCAGCAGCTTAGATACCGGGACTGAAGCTTTCTTT. Its translation: CASSLDTGTEAFF.